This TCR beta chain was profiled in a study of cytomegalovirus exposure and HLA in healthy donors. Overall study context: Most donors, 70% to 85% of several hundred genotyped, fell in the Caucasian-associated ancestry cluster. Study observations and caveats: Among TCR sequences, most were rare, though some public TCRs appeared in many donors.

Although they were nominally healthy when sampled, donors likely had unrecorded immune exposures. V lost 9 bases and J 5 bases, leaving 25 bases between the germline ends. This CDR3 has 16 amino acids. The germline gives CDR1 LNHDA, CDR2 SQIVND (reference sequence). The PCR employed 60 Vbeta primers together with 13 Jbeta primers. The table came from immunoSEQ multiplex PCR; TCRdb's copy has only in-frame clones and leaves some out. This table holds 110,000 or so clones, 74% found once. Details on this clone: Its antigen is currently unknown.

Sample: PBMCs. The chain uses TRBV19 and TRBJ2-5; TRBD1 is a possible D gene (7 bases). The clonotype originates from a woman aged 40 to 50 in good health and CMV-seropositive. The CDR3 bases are TGTGCCAGGGAGGGTAAGGGGGCGAGGGTCGAGGAGACCCAGTACTTC. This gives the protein CAREGKGARVEETQYF.